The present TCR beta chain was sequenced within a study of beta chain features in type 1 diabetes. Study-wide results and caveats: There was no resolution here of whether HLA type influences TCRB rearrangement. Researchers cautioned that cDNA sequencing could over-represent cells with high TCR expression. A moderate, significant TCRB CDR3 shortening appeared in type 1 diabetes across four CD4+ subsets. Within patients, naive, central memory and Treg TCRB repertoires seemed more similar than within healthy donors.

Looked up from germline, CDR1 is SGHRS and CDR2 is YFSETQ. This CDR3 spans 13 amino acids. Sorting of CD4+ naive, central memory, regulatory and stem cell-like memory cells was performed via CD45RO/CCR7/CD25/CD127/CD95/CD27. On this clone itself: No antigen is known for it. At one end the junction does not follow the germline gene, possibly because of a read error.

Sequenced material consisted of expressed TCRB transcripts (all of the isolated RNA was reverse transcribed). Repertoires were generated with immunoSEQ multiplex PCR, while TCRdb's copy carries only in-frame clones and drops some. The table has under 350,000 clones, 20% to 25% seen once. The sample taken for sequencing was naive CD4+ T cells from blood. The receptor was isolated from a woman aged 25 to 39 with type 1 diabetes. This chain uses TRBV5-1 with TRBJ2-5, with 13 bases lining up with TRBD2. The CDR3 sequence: CASSTGLAGETDF. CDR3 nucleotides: TGCGCCAGCAGCACTGGACTAGCGGGAGAAACGGACTTC.